Listed below are T cell receptor beta chains from one sample, sequenced in a study of beta chain features in type 1 diabetes. TCRdb's table, derived via immunoSEQ multiplex PCR, lists solely in-frame clones and lacks some. Of about 140,000 clones listed, more than 9% are singletons. The sequenced sample consisted of naive CD4+ T cells from blood. The receptor source for this set is a man in his late teens or twenties in good health. CDR3s include the opening cysteine and the closing phenylalanine or tryptophan. For some rows the clone size is stated as once, few or many, or as a class when expanded; others skip it.

clone_size | v_call | cdr3_length | cdr3_aa
few | TRBV28 | 16 | CASSSPGLAGGLEQYF
few | TRBV30 | 14 | CAWSRGQSYNEQFF
many | TRBV14 | 11 | CASSQVYEQYF
many | TRBV5-4 | 16 | CASSPGGGDGANVLTF
few | TRBV6-5 | 14 | CASKLRSSYNEQFF
- | TRBV29-1 | 13 | CSVAGQPNQPQHF
- | TRBV19 | 16 | CASSTRRGSSYNEQFF
few | TRBV4-2 | 13 | CASSPTTPRGYTF
- | TRBV6-1 | 13 | CASSESENQPQHF
- | TRBV11-2 | 14 | CASSLDGNTGELFF
- | TRBV9 | 14 | CASSVRTNTGELFF
- | TRBV2 | 14 | CASSFSGGGDTQYF
- | TRBV30 | 14 | CAWSGDRGNQPQHF
few | TRBV7-2 | 17 | CASSLRIAGLYQETQYF
few | TRBV6-1 | 16 | CASSEASGGGYNEQFF
- | TRBV19 | 15 | CASNRNTIGNQPQHF
- | TRBV7-2 | 15 | CASSLEPGRADTQYF
- | TRBV6-4 | 14 | CASSSLAGTDTQYF
- | TRBV19 | 15 | CASSMGTLKRQPQHF
- | TRBV7-2 | 14 | CASSLEGANYGYTF
- | TRBV30 | 13 | CAWSTLGGDTQYF
- | TRBV6-5 | 14 | CASSPGQFNYGYTF
- | TRBV7-3 | 15 | CASSLEGLAADTQYF
few | TRBV28 | 13 | CASSRDRYYGYTF
few | TRBV29-1 | 14 | CSVSASVSTDTQYF